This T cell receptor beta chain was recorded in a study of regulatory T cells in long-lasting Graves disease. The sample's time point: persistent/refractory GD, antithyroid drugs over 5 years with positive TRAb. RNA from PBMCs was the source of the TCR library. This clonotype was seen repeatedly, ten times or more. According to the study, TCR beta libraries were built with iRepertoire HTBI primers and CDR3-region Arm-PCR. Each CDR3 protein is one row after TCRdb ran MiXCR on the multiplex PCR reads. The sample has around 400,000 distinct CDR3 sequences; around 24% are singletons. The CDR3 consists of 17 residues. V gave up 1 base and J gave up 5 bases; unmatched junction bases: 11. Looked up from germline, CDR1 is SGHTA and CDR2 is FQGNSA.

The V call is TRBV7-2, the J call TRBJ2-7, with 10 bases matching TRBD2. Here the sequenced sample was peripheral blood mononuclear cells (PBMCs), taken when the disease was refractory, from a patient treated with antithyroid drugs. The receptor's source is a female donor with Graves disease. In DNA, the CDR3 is TGTGCCAGCAGCTTAGTGGTACTAGCGGGAATTTGGGACGAGCAGTACTTC. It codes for CASSLVVLAGIWDEQYF.